The text below deals with one TCR beta chain. What it recognizes is unknown. The data were obtained in a study of a mutant IDH1 vaccine in newly diagnosed glioma. Overall study: Vaccines began 4-6 weeks after radiotherapy alone, or with temozolomide cycles. Those enrolled had earlier been treated with radiotherapy, temozolomide, or both, mostly both. Study-wide findings and caveats: Pseudoprogression apparently lacked any relation to changes in top peripheral T cell clonotypes.

Time point indicated: week 47, end of study. Each vaccine dose was 300 ug of mutant IDH1 20-mer peptide, with topical imiquimod. With V trimmed by 2 bases and J by 0 bases, 2 bases remained unmatched. The germline V gene encodes CDR1 SGHNT and CDR2 YYREEE (reference sequence). The length of the CDR3 is 14 residues. The repertoire was sequenced with immunoSEQ multiplex PCR; TCRdb's copy has only in-frame clones and lacks some. The table lists 50,000 or so clones, approximately 84% of them singletons. Here the sequenced sample was PBMCs, taken from a glioma patient whose treatment included an IDH1 peptide vaccine. The clonotype was recovered from a woman between 25 and 40 years old with glioma. Some clones in this sample may be carry-over from other donors' samples. The chain has TRBV5-4 and TRBJ2-7; 7 bases fit TRBD1. DNA of the CDR3: TGTGCCAGCAGCTTAGGGACAGACTCCTACGAGCAGTACTTC. This encodes CASSLGTDSYEQYF.